One TCR beta chain is described in this entry. Its target antigen remains unknown. The input lacks base qualities; no much larger clone sits a single base away. The immunoSEQ Assay was used to immunosequence TCRbeta CDR3 regions from genomic DNA. Before high-throughput sequencing, the genomic DNA was amplified using bias-controlled multiplex PCR. Per the source publication's procedure: To quantify the absolute abundance of each unique TCRbeta CDR3 region, the sequences were collapsed and filtered. Clonality, defined as 1 minus Pielou's evenness, was calculated using productive rearrangements only. A previously published method was used to identify clones whose frequencies were significantly greater in on-treatment samples than in baseline samples. Imported from immuneACCESS, the table was reduced by TCRdb to in-frame sequences with V and J called. These copies leave out some clones; in studies compared against another copy, an unresolved V gene accounts for under half, and the cause of the remainder is not known. V and J calls and clone size come straight from that table; D and trimming were deduced from the DNA. This sample comprises about 6,100 clones, roughly 50% of them detected only once. Of the sample, about 25% is held by the ten largest clones.

The data are from a study of sequential checkpoint blockade in melanoma (dated by TCRdb to the late 2010s). Regarding the study in general: In a 1:1 randomization, patients received either first-line nivolumab then ipilimumab (arm A) or ipilimumab then nivolumab (arm B). Maintenance nivolumab was given following each of the two trial sequences. General study outcomes and caveats: The model for predicting response that combines TCR metrics with mutation burden needs to be validated in larger, independent patient cohorts.

V and J lose 6 bases and 2 bases, and a span of 13 bases separates them. The germline V gene encodes CDR1 MNHEY and CDR2 SVGAGI. The CDR3 covers 14 residues, taking in both the cysteine and the phenylalanine. Solely the CDR3 DNA is kept, with 42 bases framed from the first base. This sample's treatment or condition label indicates: randomized to nivolumab then ipilimumab (arm A) or the reverse (arm B). Prior DNA-damaging chemotherapy had not been received by any trial patient. On a FACS Aria II flow cytometer, live CD3+CD8+ cells that were negative for CD19 and CD56 were sorted from thawed PBMCs. Samples were obtained from patients with melanoma enrolled in CheckMate 064, a randomized, open-label phase II trial of sequential checkpoint blockade. Peripheral blood mononuclear cells were obtained through leukapheresis, purified using Ficoll-Paque, and frozen in human serum containing approximately 10% DMSO. Immediately after sorting, the purity of sorted blood CD3+CD8+ cells was verified to be >95%, after which DNA was extracted.

Recombination joined TRBV6-5 with TRBJ2-5, and possibly TRBD2, on 5 matching bases. The material sequenced was CD8+ T cells sorted from blood (inferred from file names), taken from a patient given nivolumab and ipilimumab in sequence. The clonotype originates from a human patient with melanoma. Some clones in this sample may be carry-over from other donors' samples. The CDR3 sequence is CASSLLTGQETQYF. Read as DNA, the sequence is TGTGCCAGCAGCCTCTTGACGGGACAAGAGACCCAGTACTTC.